These T cell receptor beta chains were read from a single sample in a study of identical twins. TCRdb used MiXCR to reprocess the 5' RACE reads, holding one entry per CDR3 protein. The table lists hundreds of thousands of distinct CDR3 sequences, around 20% of them singletons. In addition, the sample was reused for a study of T cells expressing NK-cell markers.

The material sequenced was PBMCs. These receptors were collected from a woman aged 18-29 years in good health. The CDR3 runs from the conserved cysteine through the conserved F or W. D genes are given only for firm matches. Expanded clones get a size class; other rows say once, few or many, or leave the size out.

j_gene,v_gene,d_gene,abundance,len,CDR3nt,CDR3aa
TRBJ2-5,TRBV6-1,TRBD2,NA,14,TGTGCCTCCCGACTAGCGGGACATGAAGCGACCCAGTACTTC,CASRLAGHEATQYF
TRBJ2-3,TRBV20-1,NA,NA,14,TGCAGTGCTAGAGATCCGGGGACCACAGATACGCAGTATTTT,CSARDPGTTDTQYF
TRBJ1-5,TRBV6-1,TRBD1,NA,16,TGTGCCAGCAGTAGATACCGGGACAGGTTCCTCCAGCCCCAGCATTTT,CASSRYRDRFLQPQHF
TRBJ1-2,TRBV12-3/TRBV12-4,NA,many,13,TGTGCCAGCAGTTTTGGGGGAGACTATGGCTACACCTTC,CASSFGGDYGYTF
TRBJ2-5,TRBV7-2,NA,NA,16,TGTGCCAGCAGCTTAGAGGGTACTGTCTATGGGGAGACCCAGTACTTC,CASSLEGTVYGETQYF
TRBJ2-5,TRBV10-3,NA,NA,15,TGTGCCATCAGTGCATCAGGACATCACCCCGGGAGTCAGTACTTC,CAISASGHHPGSQYF
TRBJ2-7,TRBV6-1,NA,few,14,TGTGCCAGCAGTCTCCTACGGGATGGATACGAGCAGTACTTC,CASSLLRDGYEQYF
TRBJ1-3,TRBV5-4,NA,few,15,TGTGCCAGCAGCTTTCGGGCGAGCTCTGGAAACACCATATATTTT,CASSFRASSGNTIYF
TRBJ2-3,TRBV20-1,NA,NA,15,TGCAGTGCTACCGCCCGACAGCTTAACACAGATACGCAGTATTTT,CSATARQLNTDTQYF
TRBJ2-1,TRBV5-1,NA,few,15,TGCGCCAGCAGCGAAAGTGCAGGGCTGGGCAATGAGCAGTTCTTC,CASSESAGLGNEQFF
TRBJ2-4,TRBV7-2,NA,NA,15,TGTGCCAGCAGCTTAGTAGCTGGGCCACGAAACATTCAGTACTTC,CASSLVAGPRNIQYF
TRBJ2-1,TRBV5-6,NA,many,15,TGTGCCAGCAGCTTGGTTCGCAATCCCAACAATGAGCAGTTCTTC,CASSLVRNPNNEQFF
TRBJ1-1,TRBV11-2,NA,many,15,TGTGCCAGCAGCCCCCGTGGAGGGTTGAACACTGAAGCTTTCTTT,CASSPRGGLNTEAFF
TRBJ2-7,TRBV12-3/TRBV12-4,TRBD1,many,16,TGTGCCAGCAGTCCCCCCCCGGGACAGGGGACTAGGGAGCAGTACTTC,CASSPPPGQGTREQYF
TRBJ2-6,TRBV18,NA,few,18,TGTGCCAGCTCCGCGGTCGAAGGGGTTCGCTCTGGGGCCAACGTCCTGACTTTC,CASSAVEGVRSGANVLTF
TRBJ2-3,TRBV2,TRBD2,few,14,TGTGCCGGAATAGCGGGGGGGCAGAGAGATACGCAGTATTTT,CAGIAGGQRDTQYF
TRBJ1-4,TRBV9,NA,few,13,TGTGCCAGCAGCGTAGGTGGCTCTGAAAAACTGTTTTTT,CASSVGGSEKLFF
TRBJ2-2,TRBV20-1,NA,NA,13,TGCAGTGCTCCGCCCCCTAACACCGGGGAGCTGTTTTTT,CSAPPPNTGELFF
TRBJ2-7,TRBV3-1,NA,NA,15,TGTGCCAGCAGCCAAAATAGCGGCGGGACTTTCGAGCAGTACTTC,CASSQNSGGTFEQYF
TRBJ2-7,TRBV7-8,TRBD2,few,14,TGTGCCAGCAACCCCCTAGCGGGAGCCTACGAGCAGTACTTC,CASNPLAGAYEQYF
TRBJ2-7,TRBV20-1,TRBD2,NA,15,TGCAGTGCCCGGGGACGGGCGGGAGGGTCCTACGAGCAGTACTTC,CSARGRAGGSYEQYF
TRBJ2-3,TRBV5-1,NA,many,13,TGCGCCAGCACGCGATCTAGCACAGATACGCAGTATTTT,CASTRSSTDTQYF
TRBJ2-7,TRBV4-1,NA,NA,12,TGCGCCAGCAGCCAACTACCTTCCGAGCAGTACTTC,CASSQLPSEQYF
TRBJ1-1,TRBV15,TRBD1,NA,15,TGTGCCACCAGCAGACCGGGACAGATGAACACTGAAGCTTTCTTT,CATSRPGQMNTEAFF
TRBJ1-1,TRBV20-1,NA,NA,15,TGCAGTGCTAGAGTCCCGGAAAGGGACGCCAGCGAGGCTTTCTTT,CSARVPERDASEAFF
TRBJ2-3,TRBV7-3,NA,NA,14,TGTGCCAGCAGCTTATCTGCTACTACAGATACGCAGTATTTT,CASSLSATTDTQYF
TRBJ1-6,TRBV20-1,NA,few,14,TGCAGTGCTGCTACTCGGAGGGGCGGCTCACCCCTCCACTTT,CSAATRRGGSPLHF
TRBJ2-6,TRBV6-4,NA,NA,14,TGTGCCAGCACGAAAACACCTGGGGCCAACGTCCTGACTTTC,CASTKTPGANVLTF
TRBJ1-6,TRBV7-9,NA,few,17,TGTGCCAGCAGCTTACGGCAGGGCGAGATGGGCCTATCACCCCTCCACTTT,CASSLRQGEMGLSPLHF
TRBJ2-1,TRBV7-8,TRBD2,NA,20,TGTGCCAGCAGCTCACCGGTTAGCGGGGGGGCGGTCAGCTCCTACAATGAGCAGTTCTTC,CASSSPVSGGAVSSYNEQFF
TRBJ2-5,TRBV10-3,NA,few,13,TGTGCCATCAGTGAAGTAGGGGAAGAGACCCAGTACTTC,CAISEVGEETQYF
TRBJ2-1,TRBV5-1,TRBD2,many,16,TGCGCCAGCAGCTCAGGGACTAGCGGGAGGATAAATGAGCAGTTCTTC,CASSSGTSGRINEQFF
TRBJ1-6,TRBV9,NA,NA,15,TGTGCCAGCAGTGGCTCGAGCTCCTATAATTCACCCCTCCACTTT,CASSGSSSYNSPLHF
TRBJ2-7,TRBV10-3,NA,many,13,TGTGCCATCAGTGAAGGGCTTTCAAACGAGCAGTACTTC,CAISEGLSNEQYF
TRBJ2-1,TRBV6-5,NA,few,15,TGTGCCAGCAGTTACGCCTCTTTGGTAGGGGATGAGCAGTTCTTC,CASSYASLVGDEQFF
TRBJ2-3,TRBV29-1,TRBD2,many,15,TGCAGCGTTTGTGTAGCGGGAGGACCCACAGATACGCAGTATTTT,CSVCVAGGPTDTQYF
TRBJ2-7,TRBV10-3,TRBD2,NA,14,TGTGCCATCAGGTCTTGGGAGGGTGGCGACGAGCAGTACTTC,CAIRSWEGGDEQYF
TRBJ2-7,TRBV5-1,TRBD1,few,16,TGCGCCAGCAGCTTGGAGGGTTATGGGACAGCCTACGAGCAGTACTTC,CASSLEGYGTAYEQYF
TRBJ2-3,TRBV5-1,TRBD2,many,17,TGCGCCAGCAGCTTGGCCGGGACTAGCGTGACCACAGATACGCAGTATTTT,CASSLAGTSVTTDTQYF
TRBJ2-1,TRBV7-7,TRBD1,NA,16,TGTGCCAGCAGCCGCATAGACAGGGGTCTATACAATGAGCAGTTCTTC,CASSRIDRGLYNEQFF
TRBJ2-7,TRBV12-3/TRBV12-4,NA,NA,14,TGTGCCAGCAGTTTCGGGAACTCGGTCTACGAGCAGTACTTC,CASSFGNSVYEQYF
TRBJ2-7,TRBV24-1,TRBD1,NA,16,TGTGCCACCAGGTCCAGCCCCAACAGGGGCGGATACGAGCAGTACTTC,CATRSSPNRGGYEQYF
TRBJ2-1,TRBV9,NA,few,15,TGTGCCAGCAGCGTAGGGGGAGTGGAAACCAATGAGCAGTTCTTC,CASSVGGVETNEQFF
TRBJ2-1,TRBV18,NA,NA,16,TGTGCCAGCTCACCACAACAGCATGGCTCCTACAATGAGCAGTTCTTC,CASSPQQHGSYNEQFF
TRBJ2-1,TRBV25-1,TRBD2,few,13,TGTGCCAGCAGTTTTACTAGCGGGAGCGTCCCGTTCTTC,CASSFTSGSVPFF
TRBJ2-7,TRBV5-1,TRBD2,few,15,TGCGCCAGCAGCCTTGGGGGGACTACTCCTTACGAGCAGTACTTC,CASSLGGTTPYEQYF
TRBJ2-1,TRBV5-1,TRBD1,many,15,TGCGCCAGCAGTTCCTGGACAGGGGGGGGCGATGAGCAGTTCTTC,CASSSWTGGGDEQFF
TRBJ2-3,TRBV29-1,TRBD1,many,14,TGCAGCGCCCCCCGGACAGGGCGTGGAGATACGCAGTATTTT,CSAPRTGRGDTQYF
TRBJ2-1,TRBV7-8,TRBD1,NA,14,TGTGCCAGCAGTTCCGGGACAGCAAACAATGAGCAGTTCTTC,CASSSGTANNEQFF
TRBJ1-1,TRBV7-9,TRBD1,few,15,TGTGCCAGCAGCGATCAGGGACAGGTGAACACTGAAGCTTTCTTT,CASSDQGQVNTEAFF
TRBJ2-3,TRBV27,NA,NA,14,TGTGCCAGCAGCCCCCGTCGCCAGGCAGATACGCAGTATTTT,CASSPRRQADTQYF
TRBJ2-7,TRBV7-3,NA,NA,15,TGTGCCAGCAGCTTAATTGCAGGTAGATCCTACGAGCAGTACTTC,CASSLIAGRSYEQYF
TRBJ2-1,TRBV5-1,TRBD2,NA,16,TGCGCCAGCAGCCGGGGGACTAGCGGAACCTACAATGAGCAGTTCTTC,CASSRGTSGTYNEQFF
TRBJ2-2,TRBV2,NA,few,13,TGTGCCAGCAATAGAGTTCTCACCGGGGAGCTGTTTTTT,CASNRVLTGELFF